The TCR beta chain under discussion was sequenced for a study of blood T cell repertoires in COVID-19. Turning to the study itself: Specimens from acute and convalescent COVID-19 originated in the United States, Italy and Spain.

Living in 24 US areas, the participants were between 18 and 89 years of age. Germline V CDR1 and CDR2: KGHDR, SFDVKD. V was cut by 4 bases and J by 5 bases, with 14 bases left in between. The CDR3 has 15 amino acids. Method: immunoSEQ multiplex PCR; TCRdb's copy keeps in-frame clones and lacks some. The sample carries fewer than 400,000 clones, around 84% recorded once. The sample comprised PBMCs or T cells enriched from blood (not recorded which). The J gene is TRBJ2-1, the V gene TRBV24-1; the D gene is possibly TRBD2 (6 bases). This TCR derives from a man aged 25 to 45 who had recovered from COVID-19. This chain's CDR3 is CATSEPSGPHNEQFF. The CDR3 bases are TGTGCCACCAGTGAGCCCAGCGGGCCCCACAATGAGCAGTTCTTC.